The entry that follows covers one TCR beta chain sequence. Other DNA sequences in this specimen translate into the identical CDR3. Trimming pared 6 bases from V and 3 bases from J, leaving 5 bases between. There are 11 residues in the CDR3. Germline lookup yields CDR1 SNHLY and CDR2 FYNNEI. The sample originates from a study of shared clonotypes between healthy human individuals. Original analysis: Filtering differed because ImmunoSEQ produced junction-only sequences that carried no quality scores. Clones were read by immunoSEQ multiplex PCR, and TCRdb kept only the in-frame ones, dropping some. V, J and clone size are taken as reported in that table, and D and trimming were inferred from the DNA itself. The table includes under 1,100,000 clones, around three quarters detected once.

What was sequenced was memory CD4+ T cells from PBMCs. Sample subset: CD45RA-negative fraction. This sequence was found in a man between 18 and 35 years old in good health. Some clones in this sample may be carry-over from other donors' samples. This chain connects TRBV2 to TRBJ2-5; tentatively, D is TRBD1 or TRBD2 (5 bases each). CDR3 region: CASRGEETQYF. The DNA of the CDR3 is TGTGCCAGCAGGGGGGAAGAGACCCAGTACTTC.